A single sample is the source of the 14 T cell receptor beta chains below, sequenced in a study of blood T cell repertoires in COVID-19. The assay was immunoSEQ multiplex PCR, and TCRdb's table has in-frame clones only and misses some. In the table there are roughly 150,000 clones, 85% to 90% of which are singletons. Sequenced: peripheral blood. Receptors originate from an elderly man with acute or convalescent COVID-19.

V and J are TRBV5-1 and TRBJ2-7, with a weak D call TRBD1 (5 bases). The ends were cut back, 2 bases at V and 0 bases at J, with 9 bases in the middle. Germline V CDR1 and CDR2: SGHRS, YFSETQ. This CDR3 region has 14 residues. CDR3 residues: CASSFEQASYEQYF. In nucleotides, the CDR3 is TGCGCCAGCAGCTTCGAACAGGCCTCCTACGAGCAGTACTTC.

This sequence joins TRBV5-4 and TRBJ2-7; D perhaps matches TRBD1 (5 bases). CDR1 is SGHNT, CDR2 YYREEE, per germline (reference sequence). V gave up 1 base and J gave up 4 bases, with 9 bases separating them. CDR3 length equals 13 residues. The CDR3 region has the DNA TGTGCCAGCAGCTTGAAAGGGGTTTACGAGCAGTACTTC. Protein sequence: CASSLKGVYEQYF. Together with reference TRBV5-4 and TRBJ2-7, the CDR3 gives the full variable domain: ETGVTQSPTHLIKTRGQQVTLRCSSQSGHNTVSWYQQALGQGPQFIFQYYREEENGRGNFPPRFSGLQFPNYSSELNVNALELDDSALYLCASSLKGVYEQYFGPGTRLTVT.

V usage is TRBV19 and J usage is TRBJ2-1; TRBD2 agrees at 9 bases. The CDR3 has 18 residues. Germline V CDR1 and CDR2: LNHDA, SQIVND (reference sequence). Trimming at V came to 0 bases and at J to 8 bases, leaving 14 bases not matched to a gene. CDR3 nucleotide sequence: TGTGCCAGTAGTATAGATCGCCCGGGACTAGCTTTTGTTGATGAGCAGTTCTTC. Its protein is CASSIDRPGLAFVDEQFF.

The rearrangement joins TRBV6-6 to TRBJ2-1; 8 bases map to TRBD2. V lost 6 bases to trimming and J lost 7 bases; unmatched junction nucleotides: 5. In germline, CDR1 is MNHNY, CDR2 SVGAGI (reference sequence). This CDR3 is built from 13 residues. The CDR3 sequence: CASRASGQNEQFF. Here the CDR3 DNA reads TGTGCCAGCAGGGCTAGCGGGCAAAATGAGCAGTTCTTC.

In its sample, this clone was seen a few times. The chain couples TRBV29-1 to TRBJ1-1; D is uncertain. The V end was cut by 2 bases, the J end by 8 bases, with 21 bases between. The CDR3 spans 15 residues. In germline, CDR1 is SQVTM, CDR2 ANQGSEA. CDR3 region: CSVEQYRLSNQEAFF. CDR3 nucleotides: TGCAGCGTTGAACAGTACCGTTTGTCCAACCAGGAAGCTTTCTTT. Full variable domain (missing parts from reference TRBV29-1 and TRBJ1-1): SAVISQKPSRDICQRGTSLTIQCQVDSQVTMMFWYRQQPGQSLTLIATANQGSEATYESGFVIDKFPISRPNLTFSTLTVSNMSPEDSSIYLCSVEQYRLSNQEAFFGQGTRLTVV.

This chain connects TRBV3-1 (or the pseudogene TRBV3-2) to TRBJ1-4, with 12 bases aligning to TRBD1. Per the germline V gene, CDR1 is LGHDT and CDR2 is YNNKEL (reference sequence). V lost 4 bases to trimming and J lost 4 bases; unmatched junction nucleotides: 7. CDR3 length: 17 amino acids. The CDR3 DNA reads TGTGCCAGCAGCCCGGGACAGGGGGCATACGGTAATGAAAAACTGTTTTTT. Amino acids: CASSPGQGAYGNEKLFF.

V gene TRBV10-3 combines with J gene TRBJ2-7; a possible D gene is TRBD2 (5 bases). Germline values: CDR1 ENHRY, CDR2 SYGVKD. The CDR3 consists of 13 residues. Trimming pared 8 bases from V and 3 bases from J, leaving 14 bases between. CDR3 amino acids: CAILGVRDYEQYF. For the CDR3, the DNA is TGTGCCATCCTCGGGGTCAGAGACTACGAGCAGTACTTC.

This clone was picked up a small number of times. This chain joins TRBV30 and TRBJ1-3; tentatively, D is TRBD1 (5 bases). The CDR3 contains 15 residues. V lost 0 bases and J 1 base, leaving 10 bases between the germline ends. Germline V CDR1 and CDR2: GTSNPN, SVGIG (reference sequence). The CDR3, as DNA: TGTGCCTGGAGTGTCATCTCAGGGTCTGGAAACACCATATATTTT. Its translation: CAWSVISGSGNTIYF.

The chain uses TRBV28 and TRBJ2-4; possible D gene TRBD2, 6 bases. Germline values: CDR1 MDHEN, CDR2 SYDVKM. V lost 6 bases and J 8 bases, leaving 20 bases between the germline ends. The CDR3 runs to 15 residues. The CDR3 nucleotides are TGTGCCAGCAGCCAAGCTAAGGCGGGAAACGACATTCAGTACTTC. Translating gives CASSQAKAGNDIQYF.

The rearrangement uses TRBV25-1 and TRBJ1-1; D gene ambiguous. This CDR3 comprises 13 residues. The germline CDR1 and CDR2 sequences are MGHDK and SYGVNS. V lost 2 bases and J lost 0, with 4 bases in between. CDR3 nucleotides: TGTGCCAGCAGTGAACGTCTGAACACTGAAGCTTTCTTT. It translates to CASSERLNTEAFF.

The chain couples TRBV27 to TRBJ1-6; 10 positions match TRBD1. Germline-derived CDR1 and CDR2 are MNHEY and SMNVEV (reference sequence). The V and J ends lost 6 bases and 9 bases, in that order; junction bases with no gene match: 11. The CDR3 spans 16 residues. The chain's CDR3 is CASRDSAGTGVSPLHF. CDR3 in DNA: TGTGCCAGCAGGGATAGCGCCGGGACAGGGGTTTCACCCCTCCACTTT.

The gene calls are TRBV3-1 (or the pseudogene TRBV3-2) and TRBJ1-6, with 8 bases matching TRBD1. This CDR3 comprises 14 residues. V trimming: 4 bases; J trimming: 7 bases; junction bases outside the gene matches: 3. The germline V gene encodes CDR1 LGHDT and CDR2 YNNKEL (reference sequence). The CDR3 coding sequence is TGTGCCAGCAGCCCCGGGACAGGAAATTCACCCCTCCACTTT. It yields the protein CASSPGTGNSPLHF.

J is TRBJ1-1 and V is TRBV11-2; D is ambiguous. This CDR3 is built from 14 residues. Germline-derived CDR1 and CDR2 are SGHAT and FQNNGV. Trimming removed 4 bases at V and 1 base at J, with 10 bases between. In DNA, the CDR3 is TGTGCCAGCAGCTCCATGAGAGGGAACACTGAAGCTTTCTTT. Amino acid sequence: CASSSMRGNTEAFF.

The rearrangement uses TRBV7-9 and TRBJ2-5, with 8 bases lining up with TRBD2. Germline values: CDR1 SEHNR, CDR2 FQNEAQ (reference sequence). J gave up 4 bases and V 1 base, and 8 bases lay outside the gene matches. The CDR3 totals 16 residues. DNA for the CDR3: TGTGCCAGCAGCTTAGTAGCGGGACCAACCGCAGAGACCCAGTACTTC. Translated, it gives CASSLVAGPTAETQYF.